The 32 T cell receptor beta chains given below trace back to one sample, sequenced in a study of neurological immune-mediated disorders. Each CDR3 protein gets one entry after TCRdb re-called the 5' RACE reads with MiXCR. The sample records some 60,000 distinct CDR3 sequences, roughly 10% being singletons. Time point specified: longitudinal time-point 1 (baseline). Sequencing was done on a sample of PBMCs. Receptors originate from a male donor with HTLV-1-associated myelopathy (HAM/TSP).

This clonotype has a count of ten or more. The CDR3 nucleotides read TGTGCCAGCAGTGAGGCGGGATCCTATAATTCACCCCTCCACTTT. Amino acids: CASSEAGSYNSPLHF. The V and J genes are TRBV2 and TRBJ1-6; D not resolved. The germline gives CDR1 SNHLY, CDR2 FYNNEI. Trimming stripped 3 bases from V and 1 base from J, with 7 bases between. CDR3 length equals 15 residues. Full variable domain (remainder filled in from reference TRBV2 and TRBJ1-6): EPEVTQTPSHQVTQMGQEVILRCVPISNHLYFYWYRQILGQKVEFLVSFYNNEISEKSEIFDDQFSVERPDGSNFTLKIRSTKLEDSAMYFCASSEAGSYNSPLHFGNGTRLTVT.

In this sample, this clonotype turned up many times. V gene TRBV6-5 combines with J gene TRBJ2-1; tentatively, D is TRBD2 (6 bases). V shed 6 bases and J shed 10 bases, with 19 bases lying between them. Germline V gene lookup returns CDR1 MNHEY and CDR2 SVGAGI. The CDR3 contains 14 residues. CDR3 residues: CASRNPGRSAEQFF. The CDR3 DNA follows: TGTGCCAGCAGAAACCCGGGGAGGTCCGCCGAGCAGTTCTTC.

The V call is TRBV12-2, the J call TRBJ2-3; the DNA was not used to check the table's D call, TRBD2. TRBV12-2 is listed as a pseudogene. The length of the CDR3 is 16 residues. As DNA, the CDR3 is TGTGCAAGTCGCTACCAGACTAGCGGGGGGACAGATACGCAGTATTTT. Translation gives CASRYQTSGGTDTQYF.

Ten or more counts support this clonotype. This chain links TRBV9 with TRBJ2-7, with TRBD2 matching 11 bases. The V gene's germline CDR1 is SGDLS and CDR2 YYNGEE. J gave up 2 bases and V 0 bases, and 4 bases lay outside the gene matches. The CDR3 contains 16 residues. The CDR3 DNA follows: TGTGCCAGCAGCGTAGGTCTGGGACTAGCGGCCTACGAGCAGTACTTC. This translates into CASSVGLGLAAYEQYF.

In this sample, this clonotype turned up a few times. The DNA is left out, because the CDR3 cannot be placed on it with certainty; the CDR3 is given as TCRdb lists it. The gene calls are TRBV6-5 and TRBJ2-7. The CDR3 extends over 17 residues, inclusive of both ends. The germline V gene encodes CDR1 MNHEY and CDR2 SVGAGI. CDR3 sequence reads: CASSYSLGTGSSYEQYF.

This clonotype was detected many times. The chain carries TRBV14 and TRBJ2-5; tentatively, D is TRBD1 or TRBD2 (5 bases each). V gave up 5 bases and J gave up 5 bases, with 9 bases separating them. CDR1 is SGHDN and CDR2 is FVKESK in the germline V gene. The CDR3 extends over 12 amino acids. The CDR3 region has the DNA TGTGCCAGCAGCTATGAGGGGGAGACCCAGTACTTC. Its translation: CASSYEGETQYF. Supplemented by reference TRBV14 and TRBJ2-5, the full variable domain reads EAGVTQFPSHSVIEKGQTVTLRCDPISGHDNLYWYRRVMGKEIKFLLHFVKESKQDESGMPNNRFLAERTGGTYSTLKVQPAELEDSGVYFCASSYEGETQYFGPGTRLLVL.

The gene calls are TRBV5-1 and TRBJ2-5; D remains unclear. V was clipped by 4 bases and J by 1 base, with 8 bases between them. The germline V gene encodes CDR1 SGHRS and CDR2 YFSETQ. The CDR3 consists of 13 residues. CDR3 in DNA: TGCGCCAGCAGCATAGGAGTCCAAGAGACCCAGTACTTC. It yields the protein CASSIGVQETQYF.

This clonotype was detected ten times or more. This chain uses TRBV29-1 with TRBJ1-4; 9 bases are shared with TRBD1. The germline V gene encodes CDR1 SQVTM and CDR2 ANQGSEA. This CDR3 contains 14 residues. The J segment lost 7 bases and the V segment lost 7 bases, leaving 10 bases of the junction unmatched. The CDR3 region is CSAYPTGGSEKLFF. The DNA of the CDR3 is TGCAGCGCCTACCCGACAGGGGGTAGTGAAAAACTGTTTTTT.

This clonotype appeared many times. This rearrangement joins TRBV20-1 to TRBJ2-5, with D possibly matching TRBD2 (6 bases). Trimming stripped 3 bases from V and 7 bases from J, with 15 bases between. The germline CDR1 and CDR2 sequences are DFQATT and SNEGSKA (reference sequence). This CDR3 is built from 13 residues. In nucleotides, the CDR3 is TGCAGTGCTAGGGGCCTAGCGTACGGGACCCAGTACTTC. It is translated as CSARGLAYGTQYF.

In this sample, this clonotype turned up many times. This sequence joins TRBV6-1 and TRBJ2-5; 7 nucleotides align to TRBD2. Germline CDR1 MNHNS, CDR2 SASEGT. J gave up 9 bases and V 3 bases, and 10 bases lay outside the gene matches. The CDR3 consists of 14 residues. CDR3 in amino acids: CASSDEAGDVAQYF. The DNA of the CDR3 is TGTGCCAGCAGTGACGAGGCGGGGGATGTGGCCCAGTACTTC.

This clonotype was counted at least ten times. The genes are TRBV20-1 and TRBJ2-7; D possibly corresponds to TRBD1 (5 bases). Germline V gene data show CDR1 as DFQATT and CDR2 as SNEGSKA (reference sequence). The CDR3 covers 11 residues. CDR3 sequence: CRVGRAYEQYF. The CDR3 DNA is TGCAGAGTGGGCAGGGCCTACGAGCAGTACTTC.

This clonotype was detected ten times or more. This chain joins TRBV7-9 and TRBJ2-7; 7 nucleotides match TRBD1. This CDR3 has 17 residues. Looked up from germline, CDR1 is SEHNR and CDR2 is FQNEAQ (reference sequence). V lost 1 base, J lost 4 bases, and 13 bases stayed unmatched. The CDR3, as DNA: TGTGCCAGCAGCTTAGGTTGGGGGACAGTCGTCTCGTACGAGCAGTACTTC. Its translation: CASSLGWGTVVSYEQYF.

In its sample, this clonotype was seen many times. The chain couples TRBV7-9 to TRBJ2-7; 9 bases agree with TRBD1. The CDR3 has 15 residues. The ends lost 5 bases at V and 5 bases at J; junction bases unmatched: 10. CDR1 and CDR2 from the germline V gene are SEHNR and FQNEAQ (reference sequence). The CDR3 coding sequence is TGTGCCAGCAGCCCACCGGGACAGGGTAACCACGAGCAGTACTTC. Residues: CASSPPGQGNHEQYF.

The V and J genes are TRBV3-1 and TRBJ1-2; TRBD1 might be the D (5 bases). Trimming stripped 3 bases from V and 3 bases from J, with 20 bases between. This CDR3 has 17 residues. The V gene's germline CDR1 is LGHDT and CDR2 YNNKEL (reference sequence). CDR3 in DNA: TGTGCCAGCAGCCACCTCCGACTGTGGGACTATGACTATGGCTACACCTTC. The encoded protein is CASSHLRLWDYDYGYTF.

This clonotype was seen ten or more times. This chain joins TRBV12-3 or TRBV12-4 and TRBJ1-4; no clear D gene. The CDR3 runs 15 residues. V was shortened by 7 bases and J by 3 bases, with 15 bases between the two germline ends. DNA of the CDR3: TGTGCCAGCACCCCGTGGGGAGTGTCTAATGAAAAACTGTTTTTT. It specifies CASTPWGVSNEKLFF.

This clonotype was counted ten times or more. The chain links TRBV5-1 to TRBJ1-5; 7 bases map to TRBD1. Germline CDR1 SGHRS, CDR2 YFSETQ. Unmatched junction bases numbered 3, after V lost 1 base and J lost 5 bases. The CDR3 runs to 14 residues. CDR3 loop: CASSLSGGDQPQHF. Written as DNA, the CDR3 is TGCGCCAGCAGCTTGTCAGGGGGGGATCAGCCCCAGCATTTT.

In this sample, this clonotype turned up many times. The chain links TRBV29-1 to TRBJ1-5; TRBD1 might be the D (6 bases). Trimming left V 6 bases short and J 2 bases short, with 14 bases between. Germline CDR1 and CDR2: SQVTM and ANQGSEA. This CDR3 is 14 amino acids long. CDR3 coding DNA: TGCAGCGTCAAAGGGGGGGCTGGCAATCAGCCCCAGCATTTT. It codes for CSVKGGAGNQPQHF.

At least ten counts were recorded for this clonotype. The chain recombines TRBV12-3 or TRBV12-4 with TRBJ2-3; D is ambiguous. The CDR3 length is 12 residues. Trimming pared 5 bases from V and 2 bases from J, leaving 5 bases between. In nucleotides, the CDR3 is TGTGCCAGCAGTGCCACCACAGATACGCAGTATTTT. The encoded protein is CASSATTDTQYF.

Points on this clonotype: Sequence at one end of the junction differs from germline and may be a read error. The chain links TRBV5-6 to TRBJ2-7; 7 bases agree with TRBD1. Germline V lookup: CDR1 SGHDT, CDR2 YYEEEE. CDR3 length: 13 residues. The CDR3 region is CASRRTGAYVQYF. CDR3 coding DNA: TGTGCCAGCAGACGTACAGGGGCCTACGTGCAGTACTTC.

This chain uses TRBV9 with TRBJ1-1; no firm D call. This CDR3 is 15 amino acids long. The V gene's germline CDR1 is SGDLS and CDR2 YYNGEE. Trimming took 0 bases from V and 7 from J, leaving 16 bases between them. CDR3 sequence (DNA): TGTGCCAGCAGCGTAGCCCCACACACGGCTAGTGAAGCTTTCTTT. Its protein product is CASSVAPHTASEAFF.

This clonotype was recorded many times. The chain couples TRBV7-2 to TRBJ2-3, with 12 bases matching TRBD2. The CDR3 consists of 16 residues. The trim removed 5 bases at V and 1 base at J, leaving 4 bases unmatched. In germline, CDR1 is SGHTA, CDR2 FQGNSA. This CDR3 is CASSPLAGGGTDTQYF. For the CDR3, the DNA is TGTGCCAGCAGCCCTCTAGCGGGGGGGGGCACAGATACGCAGTATTTT.

A few counts support this clonotype. The junction departs from germline at one end; a sequencing error may be responsible. The genes are TRBV6-1 and TRBJ2-1; 11 positions match TRBD1. This CDR3 is 13 amino acids long. The germline gives CDR1 MNHNS, CDR2 SASEGT. Written as DNA, the CDR3 is TGTGCCAGCAGTGGTCCCGGGACAGGGGGGACAGTCTTC. This encodes CASSGPGTGGTVF.

This clonotype has ten or more counts. The rearrangement links TRBV15 to TRBJ1-5; D is possibly TRBD1 (5 bases). The CDR3 is 14 amino acids. CDR1 and CDR2 from the germline V gene are LNHNV and YYDKDF (reference sequence). V was trimmed by 8 bases and J by 1 base, leaving 12 bases between them. The CDR3 DNA reads as TGTGCCACCTCCCGGAGACAGAGCAATCAGCCCCAGCATTTT. Amino acid sequence: CATSRRQSNQPQHF.

The genes are TRBV20-1 and TRBJ1-5, with D perhaps matching TRBD1 (5 bases). Germline V CDR1 and CDR2: DFQATT, SNEGSKA (reference sequence). The CDR3 is 15 residues long. V lost 5 bases and J lost 4, with 18 bases in between. For the CDR3, the DNA is TGCAGTGCTGCACTACCCCAGGGTCCAAATCAGCCCCAGCATTTT. It is translated as CSAALPQGPNQPQHF.

This clonotype was counted many times. The chain has TRBV7-9 and TRBJ1-1, with D maybe TRBD1 (6 bases). The CDR3 contains 18 residues. The V end lost 1 base, the J end lost 0 bases, and 18 bases lay between the germline ends. Germline V CDR1 and CDR2: SEHNR, FQNEAQ (reference sequence). The CDR3 loop reads CASSLGRWGGSMNTEAFF. CDR3 coding DNA: TGTGCCAGCAGCTTAGGGAGGTGGGGGGGCTCGATGAACACTGAAGCTTTCTTT.

CDR3 nucleotide sequence: TGTGCCAGCATCCTCCAAGGATCCACGGATACGCAGTATTTT. Protein product: CASILQGSTDTQYF. The rearrangement joins TRBV2 to TRBJ2-3, with no clear D. This CDR3 comprises 14 residues. Germline CDR1 and CDR2: SNHLY and FYNNEI. V gave up 7 bases and J gave up 6 bases, with 17 bases separating them.

The table lists this clonotype with many counts. The V gene is TRBV5-1, the J gene TRBJ2-3, with 10 bases that match TRBD1. The length of the CDR3 is 15 residues. Germline lookup yields CDR1 SGHRS and CDR2 YFSETQ. Trimming at V came to 0 bases and at J to 5 bases, leaving 3 bases not matched to a gene. The CDR3: CASSLGQGAIDTQYF. The CDR3 region has the DNA TGCGCCAGCAGCTTGGGACAGGGGGCAATAGATACGCAGTATTTT.

Of note for this clonotype: A much larger clone is a single base away; this may be a read error. The chain uses TRBV5-5 and TRBJ2-7; D tentatively fits TRBD1 or TRBD2 (6 bases each). Germline V gives CDR1 SGHKS, CDR2 YYEKEE (reference sequence). The CDR3 length is 15 residues. This CDR3 is CANSFGVRGAYEQYF. In DNA, the CDR3 is TGTGCCAACAGCTTCGGGGTAAGGGGGGCCTACGAGCAGTACTTC.

This clonotype was counted many times. V and J are TRBV20-1 and TRBJ1-5; D is perhaps TRBD1 (5 bases). CDR1 and CDR2 (germline): DFQATT, SNEGSKA (reference sequence). CDR3 length: 16 amino acids. Trimming shortened V by 1 base and J by 2 bases, and 15 bases separated the two germline ends. This CDR3 reads CSARGAGVSGNQPQHF. The CDR3 DNA follows: TGCAGTGCTAGAGGGGCGGGGGTGTCCGGCAATCAGCCCCAGCATTTT.

This clonotype showed up just a few times. At one end the junction does not follow the germline gene, possibly because of a read error. The chain has TRBV7-2 and TRBJ2-5; no reliable D call. CDR1 SGHTA and CDR2 FQGNSA come from the germline V gene. This CDR3 contains 12 residues. The CDR3 region is CANSFLLGTQYF. Written as DNA, the CDR3 is TGTGCCAACAGCTTTCTCTTGGGGACCCAGTACTTC.

This clonotype was picked up many times. The V call is TRBV7-2, the J call TRBJ1-1; D is ambiguous. Germline lookup yields CDR1 SGHTA and CDR2 FQGNSA. With 2 bases removed from V and 3 bases from J, the gap between germline ends came to 7 bases. The CDR3 loop spans 13 amino acids. In nucleotides, the CDR3 is TGTGCCAGCAGCTTAATGCGTTACACTGAAGCTTTCTTT. Translating it yields CASSLMRYTEAFF.

This clonotype showed up many times. This chain links TRBV6-1 with TRBJ1-4; weak D call: TRBD1 (5 bases). The germline V gene encodes CDR1 MNHNS and CDR2 SASEGT. V was cut by 4 bases and J by 8 bases, with 14 bases left in between. The CDR3 has 14 amino acids. The CDR3 DNA follows: TGTGCCAGCAGTGGCGGGGCGGGGGAGGAAAAACTGTTTTTT. This encodes CASSGGAGEEKLFF.